Detailed here is one TCR beta chain. Its antigen is not known. These data come from a study of graft-versus-host responses after intestinal transplantation. At the level of the study: Anti-thymocyte globulin induction, then tacrolimus and steroids for around 3 years, went to all recipients. Study-wide points: GvH clones turned up in recipient marrow; some had shown up first in ileum or blood.

Sequencing was performed with immunoSEQ multiplex PCR; in TCRdb, only in-frame clones are kept and a portion is missing. The table has approximately 110,000 clones, over 85% seen once. J was trimmed by 4 bases and V by 6 bases; bases with no gene match: 12. There are 17 residues in the CDR3. Per the germline V gene, CDR1 is SGHAT and CDR2 is FQNNGV. The sequence was obtained from a human donor who was the organ donor for an intestinal transplant. The J gene is TRBJ1-2, the V gene TRBV11-2; 12 nucleotides match TRBD1. The source was unstimulated CD4+ T cells sorted from spleen or lymph node cells, collected before transplant. CDR3 amino acids: CASRNPGQGAASYGYTF. CDR3 coding DNA: TGTGCCAGCAGGAATCCGGGACAGGGGGCCGCTAGCTATGGCTACACCTTC.